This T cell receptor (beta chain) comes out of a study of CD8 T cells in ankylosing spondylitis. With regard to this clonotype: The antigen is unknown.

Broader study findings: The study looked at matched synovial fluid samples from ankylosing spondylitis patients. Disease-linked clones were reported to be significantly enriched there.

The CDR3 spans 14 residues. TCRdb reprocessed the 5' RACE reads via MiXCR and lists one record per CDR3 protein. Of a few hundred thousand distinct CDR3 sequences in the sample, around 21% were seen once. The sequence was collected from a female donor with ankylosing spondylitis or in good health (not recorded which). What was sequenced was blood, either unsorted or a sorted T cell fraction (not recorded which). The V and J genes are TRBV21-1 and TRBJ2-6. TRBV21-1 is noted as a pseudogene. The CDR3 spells CASSKGWQVNVLTF. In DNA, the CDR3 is TGTGCCAGCAGCAAAGGTTGGCAGGTCAACGTCCTGACTTTC.